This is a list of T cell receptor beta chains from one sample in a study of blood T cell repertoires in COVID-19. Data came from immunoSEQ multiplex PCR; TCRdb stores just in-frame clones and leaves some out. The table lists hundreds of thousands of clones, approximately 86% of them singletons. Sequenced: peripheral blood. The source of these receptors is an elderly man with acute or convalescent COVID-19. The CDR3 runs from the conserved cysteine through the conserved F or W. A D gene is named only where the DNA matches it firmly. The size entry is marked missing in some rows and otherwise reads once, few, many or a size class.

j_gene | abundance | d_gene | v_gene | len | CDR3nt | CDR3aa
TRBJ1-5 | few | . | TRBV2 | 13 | TGTGCCAGCAGAGACAGCTTCAATCAGCCCCAGCATTTT | CASRDSFNQPQHF
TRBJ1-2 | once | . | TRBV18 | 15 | TGTGCCAGCTCACCCCGGGACCCCGGGAGGAATGGCTACACCTTC | CASSPRDPGRNGYTF
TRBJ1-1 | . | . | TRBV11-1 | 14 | TGTGCCAGCAGTCTACAGGGCATGAACACTGAAGCTTTCTTT | CASSLQGMNTEAFF
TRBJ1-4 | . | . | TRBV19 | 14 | TGTGCCAGTAGTATTGGCAGGGAGGATGAAAAACTGTTTTTT | CASSIGREDEKLFF
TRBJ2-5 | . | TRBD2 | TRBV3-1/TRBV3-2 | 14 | TGTGCCAGCAGCCAACGCGGGAGAGGAGAGACCCAGTACTTC | CASSQRGRGETQYF
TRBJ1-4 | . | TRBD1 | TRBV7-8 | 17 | TGTGCCAGCAGCTCAGGACAGGGTAATGGGGTAGAAGAAAAACTGTTTTTT | CASSSGQGNGVEEKLFF
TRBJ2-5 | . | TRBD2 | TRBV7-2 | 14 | TGTGCCAGCAGCTTACAGTGGGGGGGAGAGACCCAGTACTTC | CASSLQWGGETQYF
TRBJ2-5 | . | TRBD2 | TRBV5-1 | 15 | TGCGCCAGCAGCTCCCGGACTAGCGGGGGGGAGACCCAGTACTTC | CASSSRTSGGETQYF
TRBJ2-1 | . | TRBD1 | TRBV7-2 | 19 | TGTGCCAGCAGCTCTAGGCGGTTTACCGGGACAGGGGGCTACAATGAGCAGTTCTTC | CASSSRRFTGTGGYNEQFF
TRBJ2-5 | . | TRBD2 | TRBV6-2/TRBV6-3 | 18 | TGTGCCAGCAGTTACCCCCTCCGGGCGGGAGGGCCGGGAGAGACCCAGTACTTC | CASSYPLRAGGPGETQYF
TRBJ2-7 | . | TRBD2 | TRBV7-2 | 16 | TGTGCCAGCAGCTTAGCGCTGGGTAGCGGGACGTACGAGCAGTACTTC | CASSLALGSGTYEQYF
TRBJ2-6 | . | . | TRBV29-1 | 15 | TGCAGCGTTCGACAGGCCGCCTCTGGGGCCAACGTCCTGACTTTC | CSVRQAASGANVLTF
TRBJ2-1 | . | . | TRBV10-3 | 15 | TGTGCCATCAGCATCGACAGGAGCTCCTACAATGAGCAGTTCTTC | CAISIDRSSYNEQFF
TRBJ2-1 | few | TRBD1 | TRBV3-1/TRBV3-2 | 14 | TGTGCCAGCAGCCACCGGGACAGGGAGGGTGAGCAGTTCTTC | CASSHRDREGEQFF
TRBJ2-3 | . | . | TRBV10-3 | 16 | TGTGCCATCAGTATGACAGGAACTCGTAGCACAGATACGCAGTATTTT | CAISMTGTRSTDTQYF
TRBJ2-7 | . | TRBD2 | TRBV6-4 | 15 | TGTGCCAGCAGTCGACTAGCGGGAGAGAACTACGAGCAGTACTTC | CASSRLAGENYEQYF
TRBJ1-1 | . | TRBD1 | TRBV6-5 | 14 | TGTGCCAGCAGTTTCCGGGACAGGGATGGTGAAGCTTTCTTT | CASSFRDRDGEAFF
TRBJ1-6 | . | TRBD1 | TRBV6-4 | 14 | TGTGCCAGCAGCACCGGGACAGATAATTCACCCCTCCACTTT | CASSTGTDNSPLHF
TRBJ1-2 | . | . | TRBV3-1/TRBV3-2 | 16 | TGTGCCAGCAGCCTTTCCAACCCGACAGTACAGTATGGCTACACCTTC | CASSLSNPTVQYGYTF
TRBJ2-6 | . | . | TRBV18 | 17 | TGTGCCAGCTCACCCCTTCGGACAGTCGGCGGGGCCAACGTCCTGACTTTC | CASSPLRTVGGANVLTF
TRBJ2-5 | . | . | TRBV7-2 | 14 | TGTGCCAGCTCAGGCGCAGCTTGGTCGGAGACCCAGTACTTC | CASSGAAWSETQYF
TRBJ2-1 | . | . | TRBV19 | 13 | TGTGCCAGTAGTATTATAGGGGGCAATGAGCAGTTCTTC | CASSIIGGNEQFF
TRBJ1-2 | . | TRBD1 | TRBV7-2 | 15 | TGTGCCAGCAGCAAAGACGGACAGGGAAATCCTGGCTACACCTTC | CASSKDGQGNPGYTF
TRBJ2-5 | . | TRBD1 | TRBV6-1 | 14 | TGTGCCAGCAGTGAAAGACAGGGGGGAGAGACCCAGTACTTC | CASSERQGGETQYF
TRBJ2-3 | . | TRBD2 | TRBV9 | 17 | TGTGCCAGCAGCGTTGGGCTAGCGGGAGGTAGCACAGATACGCAGTATTTT | CASSVGLAGGSTDTQYF
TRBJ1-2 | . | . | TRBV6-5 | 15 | TGTGCCAGCAGTTACTTCAGGGATTTCCGCTATGGCTACACCTTC | CASSYFRDFRYGYTF
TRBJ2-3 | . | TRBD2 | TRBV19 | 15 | TGTGCCAGTAGTATTCCAGCGGGAGGATCAGATACGCAGTATTTT | CASSIPAGGSDTQYF
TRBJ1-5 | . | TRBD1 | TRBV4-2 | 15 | TGTGCCAGCAGCCAAGAAGGGGGCAGCGGTCAGCCCCAGCATTTT | CASSQEGGSGQPQHF
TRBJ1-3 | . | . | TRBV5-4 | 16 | TGTGCCAGCAGCACCGACGCGGGGTTCTCTGGAAACACCATATATTTT | CASSTDAGFSGNTIYF
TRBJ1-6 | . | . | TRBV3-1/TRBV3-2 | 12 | TGTGCCAGCAGCCAACAACAGGGTGCCCTCCACTTT | CASSQQQGALHF
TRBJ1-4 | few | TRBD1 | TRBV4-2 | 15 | TGTGCCAGCAGCCAACCAGGGGGCACTAATGAAAAACTGTTTTTT | CASSQPGGTNEKLFF
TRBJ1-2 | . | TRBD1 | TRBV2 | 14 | TGTGCCAGCAAACGACAGGGTTCCTCGGATGGCTACACCTTC | CASKRQGSSDGYTF
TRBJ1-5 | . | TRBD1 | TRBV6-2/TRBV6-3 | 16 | TGTGCCAGCAGTTACGGGACGGACAGGTTAAATCAGCCCCAGCATTTT | CASSYGTDRLNQPQHF
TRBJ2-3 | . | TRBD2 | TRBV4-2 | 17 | TGTGCCAGCAGCCGGGAGATAGCGGGGGGCGGCACAGATACGCAGTATTTT | CASSREIAGGGTDTQYF
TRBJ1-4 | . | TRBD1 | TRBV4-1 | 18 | TGCGCCAGCAGCCACGCCTTAGGGACAGGGGGCTTGGGGGAAAAACTGTTTTTT | CASSHALGTGGLGEKLFF
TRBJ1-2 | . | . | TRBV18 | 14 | TGTGCCAGCTCACCATCAGGGGCTGAGGAGGGCTACACCTTC | CASSPSGAEEGYTF
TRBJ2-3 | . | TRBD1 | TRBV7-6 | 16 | TGTGCCAGCAGCTTAGAAGGGGGCCTCCGCACAGATACGCAGTATTTT | CASSLEGGLRTDTQYF
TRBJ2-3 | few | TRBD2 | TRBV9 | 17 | TGTGCCAGCAGCGTAAGGAAGGCGGGGGGTAGTTCAGATACGCAGTATTTT | CASSVRKAGGSSDTQYF
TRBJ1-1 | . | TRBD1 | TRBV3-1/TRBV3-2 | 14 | TGTGCCAGCAGCCCCAACAGGGGAAACACTGAAGCTTTCTTT | CASSPNRGNTEAFF
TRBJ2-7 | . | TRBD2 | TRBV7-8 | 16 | TGTGCCAGCAGGCGTGCGGGTAGCGGGGACACCTACGAGCAGTACTTC | CASRRAGSGDTYEQYF
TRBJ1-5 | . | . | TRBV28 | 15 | TGTGCCAGCACTACCCAGCGACCTGACAATCAGCCCCAGCATTTT | CASTTQRPDNQPQHF
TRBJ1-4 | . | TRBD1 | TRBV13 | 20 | TGTGCCAGCAGTTCCCCTCCGGGACAGGAGGGTTTGGTAGCTAATGAAAAACTGTTTTTT | CASSSPPGQEGLVANEKLFF
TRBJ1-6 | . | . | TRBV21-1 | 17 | TGTGCCAGCAGCAATGGGGACAGGGTCACTTTCGAGTCACCCCTCCACTTT | CASSNGDRVTFESPLHF
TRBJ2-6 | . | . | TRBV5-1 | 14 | TGCGCCAGCAGGATTAGCTCTGGGGCCAACGTCCTGACTTTC | CASRISSGANVLTF
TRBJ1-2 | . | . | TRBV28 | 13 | TGTGCCAGCAGCCCGACTTCTAACTATGGCTACACCTTC | CASSPTSNYGYTF
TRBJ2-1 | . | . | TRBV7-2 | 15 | TGTGCCAGCAGCCTCGGAGGTTTCTCCTACAATGAGCAGTTCTTC | CASSLGGFSYNEQFF
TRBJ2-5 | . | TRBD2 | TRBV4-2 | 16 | TGTGCCAGCAGCCAAGAGCCAGCGGGGGGGCGGGAGACCCAGTACTTC | CASSQEPAGGRETQYF
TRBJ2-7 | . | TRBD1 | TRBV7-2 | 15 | TGTGCCAGCAGCTTAGAAACAGGGGGCAGCTACGAGCAGTACTTC | CASSLETGGSYEQYF
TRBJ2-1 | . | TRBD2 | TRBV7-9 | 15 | TGTGCCAGCAGCCCAGGACTAGCGGGAGGACGGGAGCAGTTCTTC | CASSPGLAGGREQFF
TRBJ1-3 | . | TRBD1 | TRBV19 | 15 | TGTGCCAGTAGGGACAGGCGAATCTCTGGAAACACCATATATTTT | CASRDRRISGNTIYF